This T cell receptor (beta chain) was sequenced for a study of HIV-infected patients and healthy controls. General study results and limits: No HLA typing of donors was done in this study. Healthy controls carried many MAIT alpha-chain CDR3s, while HIV+ repertoires had few.

As regards this clonotype: The target antigen is unknown. A much larger clone lies one base from this, so it may be a read error.

The repertoire came from unfractionated whole blood and reflected all unsorted peripheral T cells. Losses at the gene ends were 6 bases for V and 6 bases for J; bases not matched to a gene: 10. Germline assignment: CDR1 SGHTA and CDR2 FQGNSA. CDR3 length: 15 amino acids. cDNA was made from roughly 470 ng RNA using alpha and beta constant primers. Alpha and beta chain libraries were made separately by chain-specific third strand synthesis with multiplexing indices. Using its own MiXCR run on the 5' RACE reads, TCRdb lists one record per CDR3 protein. This repertoire shows about 13,000 distinct CDR3 sequences, around 9% found once; its top ten account for around 6.8%.

Sequences were obtained from blood. V and J are TRBV7-2 and TRBJ2-2; 7 bases are shared with TRBD2. The TCR comes from an adult in good health. The CDR3 DNA sequence: TGTGCCAGCAGGCCCGAGACTAGCCCCTCCGGGGAGCTGTTTTTT. Protein product: CASRPETSPSGELFF.